Listed here are 5 T cell receptor beta chains from one sample, sequenced in a study of identical twins. MiXCR, run by TCRdb on the 5' RACE reads, gives a single entry per CDR3 protein. The sample lists about 900,000 distinct CDR3 sequences; around 12% were seen once. The sample was also reused in another study, on yellow fever vaccine responses in identical twins.

The sample consisted of PBMCs. Receptor source: a woman aged 18-29 years in good health.

This clonotype has a handful of counts. Here the CDR3 DNA reads TGCAGTGCGACAGACAGGGAAGAGACCCAGTACTTC. Its protein product is CSATDREETQYF. The chain uses TRBV20-1 and TRBJ2-5; 7 nucleotides agree with TRBD1. V gave up 6 bases and J gave up 3 bases; unmatched junction bases: 4. Per germline, CDR1 DFQATT and CDR2 SNEGSKA (reference sequence). The CDR3 length is 12 residues.

About this clonotype itself: Compared with germline, one end of the junction differs, possibly owing to a read error. The V gene is TRBV7-9, the J gene TRBJ2-1; D is undetermined. Germline V gene lookup returns CDR1 SEHNR and CDR2 FQNEAQ (reference sequence). The CDR3 is made up of 9 amino acids. Here the CDR3 reads CASSAPGSF. The CDR3, as DNA: TGTGCCAGCAGCGCGCCAGGCAGCTTC.

This clonotype was detected a few times. The DNA for the CDR3 is TGTGCCAGCAGCACCCCCGGGATCCAAGAGACCCAGTACTTC. Amino acid sequence: CASSTPGIQETQYF. The chain couples TRBV11-2 to TRBJ2-5, with D perhaps TRBD2 (5 bases). CDR3 size: 14 residues. In germline, CDR1 is SGHAT, CDR2 FQNNGV. V was pared by 5 bases and J by 1 base, with 11 bases between.

This clonotype was seen a handful of times. The gene calls are TRBV12-3 or TRBV12-4 and TRBJ1-2; TRBD1 is a possible D gene (5 bases). The CDR3 length is 15 residues. V lost 6 bases to trimming and J lost 4 bases, with 18 bases between them. CDR3 amino acids: CASSPSWGGAYGYTF. For the CDR3, the DNA is TGTGCCAGCAGCCCCTCGTGGGGAGGGGCCTATGGCTACACCTTC.

This chain joins TRBV7-6 and TRBJ2-3, with D possibly being TRBD2 (5 bases). This CDR3 spans 16 amino acids. V lost 1 base and J lost 4, with 15 bases in between. From germline, CDR1 is SGHVS and CDR2 FNYEAQ. The CDR3 spells CASSLEIARGSDTQYF. CDR3 DNA sequence: TGTGCCAGCAGCTTAGAGATAGCGCGAGGCTCAGATACGCAGTATTTT.